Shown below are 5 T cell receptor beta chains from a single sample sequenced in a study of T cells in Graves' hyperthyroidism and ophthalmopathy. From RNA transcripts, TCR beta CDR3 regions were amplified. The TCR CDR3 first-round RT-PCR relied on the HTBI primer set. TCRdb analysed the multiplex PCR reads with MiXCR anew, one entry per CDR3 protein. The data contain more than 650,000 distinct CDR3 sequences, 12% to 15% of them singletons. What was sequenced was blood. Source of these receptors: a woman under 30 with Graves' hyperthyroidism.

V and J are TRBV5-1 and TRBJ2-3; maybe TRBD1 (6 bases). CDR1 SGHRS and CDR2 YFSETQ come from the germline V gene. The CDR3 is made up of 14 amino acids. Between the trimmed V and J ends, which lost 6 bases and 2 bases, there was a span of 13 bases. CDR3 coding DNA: TGCGCCAGCACCCAAGGGGGAACCACAGATACGCAGTATTTT. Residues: CASTQGGTTDTQYF.

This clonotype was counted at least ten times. CDR3 region: CASSGQILNQPQHF. The DNA of the CDR3 is TGTGCCAGCAGTGGACAGATCCTCAATCAGCCCCAGCATTTT. V usage is TRBV2 and J usage is TRBJ1-5; D might be TRBD1 (5 bases). The ends were cut back, 4 bases at V and 3 bases at J, with 10 bases in the middle. This CDR3 has 14 amino acids. CDR1 is SNHLY and CDR2 is FYNNEI in the germline V gene.

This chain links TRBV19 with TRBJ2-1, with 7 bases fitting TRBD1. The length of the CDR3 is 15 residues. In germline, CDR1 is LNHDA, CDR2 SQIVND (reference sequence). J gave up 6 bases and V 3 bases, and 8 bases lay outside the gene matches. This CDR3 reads CASSIIRGPANEQFF. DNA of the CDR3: TGTGCCAGTAGTATTATAAGGGGGCCGGCCAATGAGCAGTTCTTC.

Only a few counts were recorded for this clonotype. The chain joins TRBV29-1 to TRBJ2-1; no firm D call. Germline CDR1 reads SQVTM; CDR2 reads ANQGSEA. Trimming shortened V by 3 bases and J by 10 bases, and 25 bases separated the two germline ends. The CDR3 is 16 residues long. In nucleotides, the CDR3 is TGCAGCGTTGAGCGGAGACGCTTCGGCCTTTCAAGGGAGCAGTTCTTC. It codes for CSVERRRFGLSREQFF.

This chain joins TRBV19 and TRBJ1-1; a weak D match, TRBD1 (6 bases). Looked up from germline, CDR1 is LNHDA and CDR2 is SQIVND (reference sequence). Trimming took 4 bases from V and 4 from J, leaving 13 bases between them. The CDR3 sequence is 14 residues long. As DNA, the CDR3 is TGTGCCAGTAGTAGGTCAGGGGTGAGCACTGAAGCTTTCTTT. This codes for CASSRSGVSTEAFF.